The 22 T cell receptor beta chains below were found in one sample sequenced in a study of human T cells and chemical hapten exposure. Each CDR3 protein is one row after TCRdb ran MiXCR on the RACE reads. This sample has 60,000 to 90,000 distinct CDR3 sequences, with about 8.6% found just once. Stated time point: healthy volunteer bleed at 6 weeks. Total RNA came from unfractionated whole blood. Material for sequencing was whole blood. The source is a female donor in good health. Some clones in this sample may be carry-over from other donors' samples.

This clonotype has at least ten counts. The chain has TRBV20-1 and TRBJ2-7; D gene ambiguous. The germline V gene encodes CDR1 DFQATT and CDR2 SNEGSKA (reference sequence). The V and J ends lost 5 bases and 0 bases respectively, with 11 bases between them. The CDR3 spans 13 residues. This CDR3 reads CSAVDWRSYEQYF. CDR3 DNA sequence: TGCAGTGCTGTCGACTGGCGCTCCTACGAGCAGTACTTC.

The sample holds many counts of this clonotype. The V call is TRBV11-2, the J call TRBJ2-3, with 11 bases aligning to TRBD2. This CDR3 spans 16 amino acids. CDR1 and CDR2 from the germline V gene are SGHAT and FQNNGV. V shed 5 bases and J 2 bases; nucleotides not matched to a gene: 6. Written as DNA, the CDR3 is TGTGCCAGCAGCCCCAGGACTAGCGGGTACACAGATACGCAGTATTTT. Translating it yields CASSPRTSGYTDTQYF.

This clonotype was observed many times. This chain connects TRBV20-1 to TRBJ2-4; 8 nucleotides line up with TRBD2. Germline V gene data show CDR1 as DFQATT and CDR2 as SNEGSKA (reference sequence). Losses at the gene ends were 5 bases for V and 1 base for J; bases not matched to a gene: 7. The CDR3 length is 15 residues. The CDR3 DNA reads as TGCAGTGCTCCCCTAGCGGGCCCGGCCAAAAACATTCAGTACTTC. Amino acids: CSAPLAGPAKNIQYF.

In this sample, this clonotype turned up many times. CDR3 in amino acids: CASSFYAEVYNSPLHF. CDR3 DNA sequence: TGTGCCAGCAGTTTCTATGCGGAGGTTTATAATTCACCCCTCCACTTT. The chain recombines TRBV5-5 with TRBJ1-6, with D unresolved. The germline V and J ends were trimmed by 5 bases and 4 bases, with 16 bases remaining between them. Germline CDR1 is SGHKS and CDR2 is YYEKEE (reference sequence). This CDR3 region has 16 residues.

This clonotype was observed at least ten times. This chain links TRBV18 with TRBJ2-3; 9 nucleotides match TRBD2. The germline CDR1 and CDR2 sequences are KGHSH and LQKENI. After removal of 5 bases from V and 5 bases from J, the junction contained 8 bases not matched to a gene. This CDR3 spans 15 amino acids. CDR3 nucleotide sequence: TGTGCCAGCTCAAATAGCGGGGGTGCCGGAGATACGCAGTATTTT. Translation gives CASSNSGGAGDTQYF.

The chain combines TRBV10-3 with TRBJ1-3; D gene uncertain. The CDR3 contains 13 residues. Trimming left V 10 bases short and J 0 bases short, with 10 bases between. Germline assignment: CDR1 ENHRY and CDR2 SYGVKD. The chain's CDR3 is CASGVGSGNTIYF. The CDR3 DNA follows: TGTGCCAGCGGCGTGGGCTCTGGAAACACCATATATTTT.

V usage is TRBV20-1 and J usage is TRBJ1-6, with D tentatively TRBD1 (5 bases). The germline V gene encodes CDR1 DFQATT and CDR2 SNEGSKA (reference sequence). The CDR3 length is 13 residues. Trimming pared 5 bases from V and 8 bases from J, leaving 13 bases between. The CDR3 bases are TGCAGTGCTCCCCGGGACGCTTATTCACCCCTCCACTTT. This encodes CSAPRDAYSPLHF.

Of note for this clonotype: A clone one base away is much larger, so this may be a read error. The rearrangement links TRBV7-2 to TRBJ1-3; no reliable D call. The germline gives CDR1 SGHTA, CDR2 FQGNSA. The CDR3 length is 15 residues. CDR3 residues: CVSSLAAASGNTIYF. CDR3 bases: TGTGTCAGCAGCTTAGCGGCAGCCTCTGGAAACACCATATATTTT.

In this sample, this clonotype turned up many times. The J gene is TRBJ2-7, the V gene TRBV4-2, with D perhaps TRBD1 (6 bases). Germline V lookup: CDR1 LGHNA, CDR2 YNFKEQ. This CDR3 has 15 amino acids. V lost 1 base and J lost 5, with 15 bases in between. Here the CDR3 DNA reads TGTGCCAGCAGCCAAGTACAGGGTTCCCTCAACGAGCAGTACTTC. Translating it yields CASSQVQGSLNEQYF.

This clonotype was recorded a few times. This chain uses TRBV7-2 with TRBJ1-6; TRBD1 agrees at 7 bases. The germline V gene has CDR1 SGHTA and CDR2 FQGNSA. Trimming took 7 bases from V and 10 from J; bases not matched to a gene: 13. This CDR3 region has 15 residues. The chain's CDR3 is CASTRETGVNSPLHF. CDR3 DNA sequence: TGTGCCAGCACCCGAGAAACAGGGGTGAACTCACCCCTCCACTTT.

This clonotype was counted between two and nine times. V and J are TRBV12-3 or TRBV12-4 and TRBJ2-7, with 9 bases that match TRBD1. With V trimmed by 5 bases and J by 1 base, 9 bases remained unmatched. The CDR3 runs to 16 residues. For the CDR3, the DNA is TGTGCCAGCAGTCCCGTCGTCGGGACAGGGTCCTACGAGCAGTACTTC. Protein sequence: CASSPVVGTGSYEQYF.

This clonotype was observed a handful of times. V gene TRBV10-1 combines with J gene TRBJ1-5, with 8 bases fitting TRBD1. Germline lookup yields CDR1 WNHNN and CDR2 SYGVQD (reference sequence). This CDR3 has 17 amino acids. Germline trimming cut 7 bases from V and 6 bases from J; bases unmatched to any gene: 17. The CDR3 sequence: CASILTPTGVCPQPQHF. In DNA form, the CDR3 reads TGCGCCAGCATCCTGACCCCGACAGGGGTCTGTCCTCAGCCCCAGCATTTT.

To note about this clonotype: This could be a read error, since a much larger clone is one nucleotide away. The chain employs TRBV7-9 and TRBJ2-6; 7 bases align to TRBD2. The CDR3 length is 19 residues. Germline V gene lookup returns CDR1 SEHNR and CDR2 FQNEAQ (reference sequence). V was pared by 1 base and J by 3 bases, with 12 bases of the junction left unmatched. The CDR3: CASSLVTMGGDLGANVLTF. Here the CDR3 DNA reads TGTGCCAGCAGCTTAGTGACCATGGGGGGGGACCTTGGGGCCAACGTCCTGACTTTC.

In this sample, this clonotype turned up many times. The chain links TRBV6-6 to TRBJ1-2, with 9 nucleotides matching TRBD1. The CDR3 sequence is 16 residues long. Germline CDR1 and CDR2: MNHNY and SVGAGI (reference sequence). The junction had 6 bases not matched to a gene; V was cut back by 1 base and J by 3 bases. Written as DNA, the CDR3 is TGTGCCAGCAGTTACTTGGGACAGGGAATTCACTATGGCTACACCTTC. It codes for CASSYLGQGIHYGYTF.

The J gene is TRBJ2-3, the V gene TRBV7-2; D is uncertain. CDR1 is SGHTA and CDR2 is FQGNSA in the germline V gene. The CDR3 length is 15 residues. With 3 bases removed from V and 1 base from J, the gap between germline ends came to 11 bases. The CDR3 loop is CASSLTFTGTDTQYF. CDR3 bases: TGTGCCAGCAGCTTGACCTTCACGGGCACAGATACGCAGTATTTT.

V and J are TRBV12-3 or TRBV12-4 and TRBJ2-1; 7 nucleotides line up with TRBD1. The CDR3 loop spans 13 amino acids. Trimming at V came to 1 base and at J to 14 bases, leaving 8 bases not matched to a gene. The chain's CDR3 is CASSLGSDREEFF. The CDR3 DNA reads as TGTGCCAGCAGTTTAGGATCAGACAGGGAAGAGTTCTTC.

Ten or more counts support this clonotype. The J gene is TRBJ2-3, the V gene TRBV7-2; D may be TRBD1 or TRBD2 (5 bases each). The germline V gene encodes CDR1 SGHTA and CDR2 FQGNSA. Trimming took 2 bases from V and 2 from J, leaving 23 bases between them. The CDR3 spans 19 residues. CDR3 coding DNA: TGTGCCAGCAGCTTATGGGGACGACCCTCCTATGAGAACACAGATACGCAGTATTTT. It is translated as CASSLWGRPSYENTDTQYF.

The chain couples TRBV27 to TRBJ2-7, with D perhaps TRBD1 (5 bases). The CDR3 runs 16 residues. Germline V gene lookup returns CDR1 MNHEY and CDR2 SMNVEV (reference sequence). Trimming took 0 bases from V and 3 from J, leaving 15 bases between them. The CDR3, as DNA: TGTGCCAGCAGTTTATCAGGGGCAGCTACCTTCTACGAGCAGTACTTC. Translation: CASSLSGAATFYEQYF.

The rearrangement links TRBV12-2 to TRBJ1-6; TRBD1 reflects the table's D call only, with no check against the DNA. TRBV12-2 constitutes a pseudogene. There are 16 residues in the CDR3. As DNA, the CDR3 is TGTGCAAGTCGCTTAGGAACGGACAGGATTAATTCACCCCTCCACTTT. It translates to CASRLGTDRINSPLHF.

This clonotype was observed many times. The CDR3, as DNA: TGTGCCAGCTCACCCACAGATACGCAGTATTTT. It translates to CASSPTDTQYF. This chain links TRBV18 with TRBJ2-3; D is undetermined. Per the germline V gene, CDR1 is KGHSH and CDR2 is LQKENI. There are 11 residues in the CDR3. Trimming took off 3 bases at V and 2 bases at J, with 0 bases between the two ends. The full variable domain, completed using reference TRBV18 and TRBJ2-3, is NAGVMQNPRHLVRRRGQEARLRCSPMKGHSHVYWYRQLPEEGLKFMVYLQKENIIDESGMPKERFSAEFPKEGPSILRIQQVVRGDSAAYFCASSPTDTQYFGPGTRLTVL.

This clonotype was seen at least ten times. The J gene is TRBJ2-3, the V gene TRBV7-9; 7 bases agree with TRBD2. The CDR3 has 16 amino acids. The germline V gene has CDR1 SEHNR and CDR2 FQNEAQ (reference sequence). Trimming took 1 base from V and 2 from J; bases not matched to a gene: 6. The CDR3 reads CASSLDRDYPTDTQYF. CDR3 bases: TGTGCCAGCAGCTTAGACCGGGACTATCCCACAGATACGCAGTATTTT.

This clonotype was observed many times. The J gene is TRBJ2-7, the V gene TRBV15, with 13 bases matching TRBD2. V trimming: 4 bases; J trimming: 12 bases; junction bases outside the gene matches: 9. CDR3 length: 14 residues. Germline CDR1 is LNHNV and CDR2 is YYDKDF (reference sequence). Here the CDR3 reads CATSTRTSGGFLYF. The CDR3 DNA reads TGTGCCACCAGCACCCGGACTAGCGGGGGTTTCCTGTACTTC.